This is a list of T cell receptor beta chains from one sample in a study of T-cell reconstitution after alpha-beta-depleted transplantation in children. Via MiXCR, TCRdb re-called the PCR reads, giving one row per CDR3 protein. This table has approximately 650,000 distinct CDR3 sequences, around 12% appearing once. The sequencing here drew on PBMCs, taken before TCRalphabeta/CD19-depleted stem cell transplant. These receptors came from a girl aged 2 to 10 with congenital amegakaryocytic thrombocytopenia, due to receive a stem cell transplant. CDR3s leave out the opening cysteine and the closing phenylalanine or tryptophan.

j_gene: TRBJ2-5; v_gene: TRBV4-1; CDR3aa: ASSREMAVQETQY
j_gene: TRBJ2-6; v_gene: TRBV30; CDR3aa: AWSKGAGANVLT
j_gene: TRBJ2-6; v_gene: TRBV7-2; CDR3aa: ASSLILGGANVLT
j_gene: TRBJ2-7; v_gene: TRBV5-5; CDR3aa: ASTGSEGQIGYEQY
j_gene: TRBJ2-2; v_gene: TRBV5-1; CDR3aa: ASSLVDILTGELF
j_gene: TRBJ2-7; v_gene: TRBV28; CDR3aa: ASMSVRTSGYEQY
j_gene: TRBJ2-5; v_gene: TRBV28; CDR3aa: ASSFRQNQETQY
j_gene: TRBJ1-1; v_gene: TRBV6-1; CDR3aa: ASSGRVGSEAF
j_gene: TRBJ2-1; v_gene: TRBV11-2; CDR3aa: ASSPGHPRAYNEQF
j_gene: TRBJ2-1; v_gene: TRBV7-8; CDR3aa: ASSLVWIGLAGRNYNEQF
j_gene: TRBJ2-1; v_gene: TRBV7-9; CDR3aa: ASSLADPFNEQF
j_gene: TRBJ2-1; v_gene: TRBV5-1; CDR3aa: ASSLNVGTYNNEQF
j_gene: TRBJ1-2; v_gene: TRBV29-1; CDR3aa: SVGDSNGYT
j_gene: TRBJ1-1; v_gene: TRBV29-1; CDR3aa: SAVGYTEAF
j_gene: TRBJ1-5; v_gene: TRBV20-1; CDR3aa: SANRGTSWQPQH
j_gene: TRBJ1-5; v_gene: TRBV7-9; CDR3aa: ASSLGTGQGGRQPQH
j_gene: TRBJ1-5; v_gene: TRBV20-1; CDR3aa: SARDKFSNQPQH
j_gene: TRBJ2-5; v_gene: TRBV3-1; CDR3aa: ASSPMGQGDQETQY
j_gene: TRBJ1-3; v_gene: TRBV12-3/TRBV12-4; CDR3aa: ASRPRWQAPGNTIY
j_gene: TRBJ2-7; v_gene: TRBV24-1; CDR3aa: ATRGTRIHEQY
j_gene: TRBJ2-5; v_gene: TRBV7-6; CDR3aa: ASSLEASVQTQY
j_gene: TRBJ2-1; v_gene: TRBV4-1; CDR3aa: ASSQAAGGPGNEQF
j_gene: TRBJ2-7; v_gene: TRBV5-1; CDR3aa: ASSLLSGGANIYEQY
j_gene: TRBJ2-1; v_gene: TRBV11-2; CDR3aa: ASSLSGIGDNEQF
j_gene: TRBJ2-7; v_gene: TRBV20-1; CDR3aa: SARWTSGRLEQY
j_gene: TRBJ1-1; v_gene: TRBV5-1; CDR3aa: ASSWGGQVMNTEAF